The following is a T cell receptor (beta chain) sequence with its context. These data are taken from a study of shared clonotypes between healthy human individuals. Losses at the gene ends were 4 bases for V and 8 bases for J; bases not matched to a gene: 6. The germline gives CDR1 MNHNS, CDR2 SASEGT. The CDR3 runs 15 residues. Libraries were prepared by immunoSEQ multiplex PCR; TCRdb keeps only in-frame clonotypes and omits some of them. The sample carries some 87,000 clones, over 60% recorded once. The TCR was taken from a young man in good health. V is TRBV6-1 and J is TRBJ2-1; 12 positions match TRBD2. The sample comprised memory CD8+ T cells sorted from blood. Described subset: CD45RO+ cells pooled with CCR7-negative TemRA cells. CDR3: CASSGRTSGTDEQFF. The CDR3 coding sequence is TGTGCCAGCAGTGGACGGACTAGCGGGACTGATGAGCAGTTCTTC.